The 29 T cell receptor beta chains below come from one sample, sequenced in a study of shared clonotypes between healthy human individuals. Profiling relied on immunoSEQ multiplex PCR, and the TCRdb table lists in-frame clones only, not all of them. The table has about 490,000 clones, approximately 84% seen once; the top ten hold about 12%. Sequencing was done on a sample of PBMCs. Receptors were obtained from a woman aged 40 to 55 in good health. Some clones in this sample may be carry-over from other donors' samples.

This rearrangement joins TRBV5-1 to TRBJ2-1; D might be TRBD1 or TRBD2, each matching 5 bases. The CDR3 totals 12 residues. V lost 2 bases and J lost 6, with 6 bases in between. Germline-derived CDR1 and CDR2 are SGHRS and YFSETQ. The CDR3 sequence: CASSFGGNEQFF. The CDR3 bases are TGCGCCAGCAGCTTTGGGGGCAATGAGCAGTTCTTC.

About this clone itself: A far larger clone is a single base away, which makes a read error likely. The V and J genes are TRBV2 and TRBJ2-7; 16 positions match TRBD2. This CDR3 is built from 19 residues. Germline CDR1 SNHLY, CDR2 FYNNEI. Here the CDR3 reads CASTRGTSGRAVSEAEQHF. The CDR3 DNA sequence: TGTGCCAGCACTCGGGGGACTAGCGGGAGGGCCGTCTCCGAGGCCGAGCAGCACTTC.

V is TRBV30 and J is TRBJ2-7; 7 bases match TRBD2. Germline V gives CDR1 GTSNPN, CDR2 SVGIG (reference sequence). V lost 2 bases to trimming and J lost 2 bases; unmatched junction nucleotides: 3. The CDR3 is 13 residues long. The chain's CDR3 is CAWSLAATYEQYF. The DNA of the CDR3 is TGTGCCTGGAGTCTAGCGGCCACCTACGAGCAGTACTTC.

CDR3 amino acids: CASSVDRGRYGYTF. In DNA form, the CDR3 reads TGTGCCAGCAGCGTTGACAGGGGACGCTATGGCTACACCTTC. The chain couples TRBV9 to TRBJ1-2; TRBD1 agrees at 8 bases. The junction had 4 bases not matched to a gene; V was cut back by 2 bases and J by 4 bases. From germline, CDR1 is SGDLS and CDR2 YYNGEE. The CDR3 contains 14 residues.

This chain joins TRBV28 and TRBJ1-1; D is unclear. The V end lost 5 bases, the J end lost 1 base, and 11 bases lay between the germline ends. The germline gives CDR1 MDHEN, CDR2 SYDVKM. The CDR3 has 14 residues. The CDR3 is CASSTLSTNTEAFF. The CDR3 bases are TGTGCCAGCAGTACCCTTTCGACGAACACTGAAGCTTTCTTT.

V and J are TRBV18 and TRBJ2-1; 10 positions agree with TRBD2. The CDR3 extends over 17 amino acids. CDR1 and CDR2 (germline): KGHSH, LQKENI. The trim removed 2 bases at V and 0 bases at J, leaving 4 bases unmatched. In DNA form, the CDR3 reads TGTGCCAGCTCACCAACGGCTAGCGGGAGCTCCTACAATGAGCAGTTCTTC. This translates into CASSPTASGSSYNEQFF.

The sample holds a few counts of this clone. The chain joins TRBV29-1 to TRBJ2-5; 10 positions match TRBD1. With V trimmed by 6 bases and J by 5 bases, 9 bases remained unmatched. This CDR3 is built from 14 residues. Germline CDR1 reads SQVTM; CDR2 reads ANQGSEA. The chain's CDR3 is CSVVTDRGSETQYF. The CDR3 coding sequence is TGCAGCGTGGTCACGGACAGGGGGTCGGAGACCCAGTACTTC.

This sequence joins TRBV5-4 and TRBJ2-2, with 7 nucleotides matching TRBD2. V shed 4 bases and J 2 bases; nucleotides not matched to a gene: 5. Per germline, CDR1 SGHNT and CDR2 YYREEE (reference sequence). The CDR3 is 15 amino acids. CDR3 DNA sequence: TGTGCCAGCAGCACTACGGGGGGTAACACCGGGGAGCTGTTTTTT. Translated, it gives CASSTTGGNTGELFF.

CDR3 nucleotides: TGTGCCAGCAGCTTAGAGGGACTAGCGGGATCGCAAGAGACCCAGTACTTC. Translation: CASSLEGLAGSQETQYF. The chain joins TRBV11-2 to TRBJ2-5; 13 bases map to TRBD2. Germline V lookup: CDR1 SGHAT, CDR2 FQNNGV. After removal of 0 bases from V and 2 bases from J, the junction contained 3 bases not matched to a gene. The length of the CDR3 is 17 residues. Full variable domain (outside the CDR3, taken from reference TRBV11-2 and TRBJ2-5): EAGVAQSPRYKIIEKRQSVAFWCNPISGHATLYWYQQILGQGPKLLIQFQNNGVVDDSQLPKDRFSAERLKGVDSTLKIQPAKLEDSAVYLCASSLEGLAGSQETQYFGPGTRLLVL.

A few counts support this clone. This sample includes further DNA sequences coding for the same CDR3. This chain links TRBV28 with TRBJ2-5; weak D call: TRBD1 (5 bases). The last part of the DNA fits TRBJ2-7 better; the J call may be wrong. In germline, CDR1 is MDHEN, CDR2 SYDVKM. This CDR3 spans 12 amino acids. CDR3 residues: CASGRASYEQYF. CDR3 bases: TGTGCCAGCGGCAGGGCCTCCTACGAGCAGTACTTC.

This clone occurred many times. CDR3 nucleotide sequence: TGTGCCAGCAGCCCCTTCGAAGGCCCCTACAATGAGCAGTTCTTC. This translates into CASSPFEGPYNEQFF. The chain joins TRBV11-3 to TRBJ2-1, with unresolved D. Germline CDR1 reads SGHNT; CDR2 reads YENEEA. The CDR3 spans 15 residues. V was trimmed by 5 bases and J by 2 bases, leaving 13 bases between them.

The rearrangement joins TRBV18 to TRBJ2-1, with TRBD2 matching over 7 bases. Trimming cost V 5 bases and J 6 bases; bases outside gene matches: 4. Germline CDR1 KGHSH, CDR2 LQKENI. CDR3 length: 13 amino acids. CDR3 DNA sequence: TGTGCCAGCTCAACGGGACTATCCAATGAGCAGTTCTTC. It specifies CASSTGLSNEQFF.

The chain carries TRBV4-1 and TRBJ1-4; D remains unclear. There are 13 residues in the CDR3. From germline, CDR1 is MGHRA and CDR2 YSYEKL. V was pared by 4 bases and J by 13 bases, with 16 bases between. This chain's CDR3 is CASSLTGSGSLFF. In DNA form, the CDR3 reads TGCGCCAGCAGCCTTACCGGCTCCGGATCACTGTTTTTT.

This sequence joins TRBV29-1 and TRBJ1-3, with D hard to call. CDR1 is SQVTM, CDR2 ANQGSEA, per germline. The ends were cut back, 4 bases at V and 0 bases at J, with 7 bases in the middle. The CDR3 length is 13 residues. This CDR3 is CSVGPNSGNTIYF. The CDR3 region has the DNA TGCAGCGTTGGTCCTAACTCTGGAAACACCATATATTTT.

With respect to this clone: With a far larger clone one base away, a read error is the likely cause. This chain links TRBV5-1 with TRBJ2-3; TRBD1 might be the D (6 bases). CDR1 is SGHRS and CDR2 is YFSETQ in the germline V gene. This CDR3 region has 14 residues. In DNA, the CDR3 is TGCGCCAGCGGCTTGGGGGCGGGCGGTGATACGCAGTATTTT. It specifies CASGLGAGGDTQYF.

As DNA, the CDR3 is TGCGCCAGCAGCCTCCCTAACGCTGCGAACACTGAAGCTTTCTTT. Amino acid sequence: CASSLPNAANTEAFF. The V and J genes are TRBV5-1 and TRBJ1-1; no clear D. The V and J ends lost 4 bases and 1 base respectively, with 14 bases between them. The CDR3 is 15 residues long. Germline-derived CDR1 and CDR2 are SGHRS and YFSETQ.

This chain links TRBV15 with TRBJ1-5; D unresolved. The V end was cut by 3 bases, the J end by 2 bases, with 11 bases between. CDR3 length equals 15 residues. In germline, CDR1 is LNHNV, CDR2 YYDKDF (reference sequence). DNA of the CDR3: TGTGCCACCAGCAGCGGAATGGCTCGCAATCAGCCCCAGCATTTT. Translation gives CATSSGMARNQPQHF.

V and J are TRBV6-1 and TRBJ2-7, with D possibly being TRBD1 or TRBD2 (5 bases each). The CDR3 contains 14 residues. V was cut by 2 bases and J by 6 bases, with 14 bases left in between. Germline V gives CDR1 MNHNS, CDR2 SASEGT. CDR3: CASSENPGHSEQYF. The CDR3 region has the DNA TGTGCCAGCAGTGAAAATCCGGGGCACAGCGAGCAGTACTTC.

V and J are TRBV18 and TRBJ1-2, with D possibly matching TRBD1 (6 bases). There are 14 residues in the CDR3. Trimming shortened V by 3 bases and J by 8 bases, and 16 bases separated the two germline ends. CDR1 and CDR2 from the germline V gene are KGHSH and LQKENI. DNA of the CDR3: TGTGCCAGCTCACCGGGGCAGGGGAGTGGCGGCTACACCTTC. This sequence encodes CASSPGQGSGGYTF.

The V and J genes are TRBV7-3 and TRBJ2-1; 10 nucleotides agree with TRBD2. This CDR3 region has 15 residues. V shed 3 bases and J 6 bases; nucleotides not matched to a gene: 5. Germline V gene sequence: CDR1 SGHTA, CDR2 FQGTGA. The CDR3 spells CASSFQLAGANEQFF. CDR3 in DNA: TGTGCCAGCAGCTTCCAGCTAGCGGGAGCCAATGAGCAGTTCTTC.

This clone was counted at least ten times. The V and J genes are TRBV6-1 and TRBJ1-4, with D possibly TRBD1 on 5 matching bases. Germline V gene lookup returns CDR1 MNHNS and CDR2 SASEGT. Trimming removed 4 bases from V and 5 bases from J, with 8 bases in between. The CDR3 extends over 13 amino acids. The CDR3 loop is CASSGWGNEKLFF. The CDR3 DNA reads as TGTGCCAGCAGTGGATGGGGGAATGAAAAACTGTTTTTT.

The rearrangement uses TRBV6-1 and TRBJ1-1; 7 positions agree with TRBD1. V was pared by 4 bases and J by 4 bases, with 6 bases of the junction left unmatched. The CDR3 spans 14 residues. Germline CDR1 reads MNHNS; CDR2 reads SASEGT. The CDR3 sequence: CASSVIQGPTEAFF. In nucleotides, the CDR3 is TGTGCCAGCAGTGTAATACAGGGGCCCACTGAAGCTTTCTTT.

Regarding this clone: This likely reflects a read error, since a far larger clone is one base away. This CDR3 is also generated by other DNA sequences in the sample. CDR3 residues: CASSPPYSGLAGDLNEQYF. CDR3 in DNA: TGTGCCAGCTCACCACCCTACTCGGGACTAGCGGGGGATTTGAACGAGCAGTACTTC. The chain recombines TRBV18 with TRBJ2-7; the match to TRBD2 covers 14 bases. CDR3 length equals 19 residues. From germline, CDR1 is KGHSH and CDR2 LQKENI. Trimming took 0 bases from V and 5 from J; bases not matched to a gene: 12.

This chain connects TRBV30 to TRBJ1-1; D may be TRBD1 (6 bases). This CDR3 contains 12 residues. Germline values: CDR1 GTSNPN, CDR2 SVGIG (reference sequence). The V end was cut by 5 bases, the J end by 6 bases, with 13 bases between. CDR3 amino acids: CAWGAWTAEAFF. CDR3 nucleotide sequence: TGTGCCTGGGGCGCCTGGACAGCTGAAGCTTTCTTT.

The genes are TRBV15 and TRBJ2-5; no definite D call. V lost 0 bases and J 5 bases, leaving 13 bases between the germline ends. Per the germline V gene, CDR1 is LNHNV and CDR2 is YYDKDF (reference sequence). The CDR3 has 15 amino acids. The CDR3 spells CATSRERRPLETQYF. CDR3 sequence (DNA): TGTGCCACCAGCAGAGAACGTAGGCCTTTGGAGACCCAGTACTTC.

The chain employs TRBV9 and TRBJ1-4; TRBD1 is a possible D gene (5 bases). CDR1 is SGDLS, CDR2 YYNGEE, per germline. Trimming cost V 0 bases and J 8 bases, with 14 bases left between them. The CDR3 length is 15 residues. The CDR3 DNA reads TGTGCCAGCAGCGTAGGAGTGGGGGTAGGGGAAAAACTGTTTTTT. Translated, it gives CASSVGVGVGEKLFF.

The genes are TRBV19 and TRBJ1-1, with 7 nucleotides matching TRBD1. With 5 bases clipped from V and 0 bases from J, the junction kept 9 bases outside the gene matches. Germline V gene lookup returns CDR1 LNHDA and CDR2 SQIVND (reference sequence). The CDR3 length is 16 residues. The CDR3 sequence is CASSARDRAMNTEAFF. The DNA for the CDR3 is TGTGCCAGTAGTGCGAGGGACAGAGCCATGAACACTGAAGCTTTCTTT.

The V call is TRBV27, the J call TRBJ2-2, with 8 bases identical to TRBD1. Trimming cost V 4 bases and J 4 bases; bases outside gene matches: 2. CDR3 length: 14 amino acids. Germline assignment: CDR1 MNHEY and CDR2 SMNVEV (reference sequence). The CDR3 bases are TGTGCCAGCAGTTGGGACAGGCGCACCGGGGAGCTGTTTTTT. The encoded protein is CASSWDRRTGELFF.

The chain combines TRBV4-1 with TRBJ2-3; no firm D call. CDR3 length: 12 residues. Germline V gives CDR1 MGHRA, CDR2 YSYEKL. V lost 3 bases, J lost 4 bases, and 5 bases lay in between. The CDR3 DNA follows: TGCGCCAGCAGCCATCCCCCAGATACGCAGTATTTT. Its protein is CASSHPPDTQYF.